Reported below is one T cell receptor (beta chain). The data were taken from a study of shared clonotypes between healthy human individuals. Trimming shortened V by 6 bases and J by 5 bases, and 16 bases separated the two germline ends. Per germline, CDR1 SGHAT and CDR2 FQNNGV. The CDR3 length is 14 residues. Genomic DNA of every subset was divided equally among multiple immunoSEQ plates. This table comes from immunoSEQ multiplex PCR, and its TCRdb copy is limited to in-frame clones, with some not included. The sample has 1.6 million or so clones, approximately 98.5% seen once; the top ten hold 0.36%.

The chain links TRBV11-2 to TRBJ2-5; D gene unclear. Sample: naive CD4+ T cells sorted from blood. Subset indicated: CD45RA+ positively selected. The TCR originated in a man aged 25-45 years in good health. CDR3 sequence: CASSPTGFPETQYF. Here the CDR3 DNA reads TGTGCCAGCAGTCCAACTGGGTTTCCTGAGACCCAGTACTTC.